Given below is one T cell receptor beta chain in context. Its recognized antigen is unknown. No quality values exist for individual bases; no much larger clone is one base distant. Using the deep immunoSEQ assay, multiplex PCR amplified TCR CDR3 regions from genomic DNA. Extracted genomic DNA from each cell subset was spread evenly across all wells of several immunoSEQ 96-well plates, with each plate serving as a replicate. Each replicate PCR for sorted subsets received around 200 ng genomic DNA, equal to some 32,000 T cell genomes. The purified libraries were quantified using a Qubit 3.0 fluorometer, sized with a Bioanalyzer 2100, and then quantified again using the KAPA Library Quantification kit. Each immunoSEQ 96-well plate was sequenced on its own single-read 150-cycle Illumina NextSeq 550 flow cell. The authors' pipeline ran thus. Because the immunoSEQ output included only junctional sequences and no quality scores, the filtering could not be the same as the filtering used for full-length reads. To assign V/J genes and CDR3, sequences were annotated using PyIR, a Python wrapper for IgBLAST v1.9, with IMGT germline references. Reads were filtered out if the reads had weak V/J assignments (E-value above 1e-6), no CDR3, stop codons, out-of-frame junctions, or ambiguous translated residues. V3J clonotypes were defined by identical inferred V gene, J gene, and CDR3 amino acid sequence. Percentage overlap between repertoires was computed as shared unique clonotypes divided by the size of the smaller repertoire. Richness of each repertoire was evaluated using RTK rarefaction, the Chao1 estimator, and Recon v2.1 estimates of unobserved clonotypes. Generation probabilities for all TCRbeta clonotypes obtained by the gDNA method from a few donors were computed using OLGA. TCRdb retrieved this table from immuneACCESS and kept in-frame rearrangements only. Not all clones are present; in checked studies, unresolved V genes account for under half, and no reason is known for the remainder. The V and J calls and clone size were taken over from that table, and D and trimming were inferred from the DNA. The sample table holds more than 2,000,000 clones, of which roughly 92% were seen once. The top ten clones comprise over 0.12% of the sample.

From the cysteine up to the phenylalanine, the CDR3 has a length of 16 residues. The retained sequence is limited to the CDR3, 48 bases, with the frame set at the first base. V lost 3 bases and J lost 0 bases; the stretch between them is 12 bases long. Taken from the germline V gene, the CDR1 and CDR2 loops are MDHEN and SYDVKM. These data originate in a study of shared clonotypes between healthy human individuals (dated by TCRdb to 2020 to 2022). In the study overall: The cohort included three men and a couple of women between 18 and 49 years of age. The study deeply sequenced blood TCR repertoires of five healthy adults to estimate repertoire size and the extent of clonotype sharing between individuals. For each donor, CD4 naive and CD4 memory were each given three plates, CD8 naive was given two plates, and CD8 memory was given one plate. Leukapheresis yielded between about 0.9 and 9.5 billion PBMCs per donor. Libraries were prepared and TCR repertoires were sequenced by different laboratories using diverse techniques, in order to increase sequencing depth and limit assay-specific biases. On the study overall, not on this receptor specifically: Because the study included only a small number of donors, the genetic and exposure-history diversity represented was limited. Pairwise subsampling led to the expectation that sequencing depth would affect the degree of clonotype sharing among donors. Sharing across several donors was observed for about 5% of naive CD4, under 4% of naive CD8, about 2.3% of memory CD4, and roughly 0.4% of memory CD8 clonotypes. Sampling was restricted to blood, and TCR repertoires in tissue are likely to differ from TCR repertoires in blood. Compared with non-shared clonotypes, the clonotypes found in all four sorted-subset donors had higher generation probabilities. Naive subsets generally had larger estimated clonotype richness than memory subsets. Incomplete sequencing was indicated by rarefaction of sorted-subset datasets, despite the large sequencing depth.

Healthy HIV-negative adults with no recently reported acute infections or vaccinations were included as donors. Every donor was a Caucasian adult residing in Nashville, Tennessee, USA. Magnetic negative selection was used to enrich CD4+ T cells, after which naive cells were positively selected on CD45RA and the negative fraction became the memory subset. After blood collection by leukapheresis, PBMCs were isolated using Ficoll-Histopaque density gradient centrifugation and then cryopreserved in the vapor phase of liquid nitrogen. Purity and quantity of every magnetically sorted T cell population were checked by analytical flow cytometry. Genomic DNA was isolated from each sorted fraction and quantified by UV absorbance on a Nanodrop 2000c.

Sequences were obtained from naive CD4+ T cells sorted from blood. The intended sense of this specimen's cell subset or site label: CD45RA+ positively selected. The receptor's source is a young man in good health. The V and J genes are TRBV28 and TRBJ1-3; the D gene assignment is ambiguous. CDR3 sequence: CASSFFRPYSGNTIYF. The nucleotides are TGTGCCAGCAGTTTTTTTAGACCCTACTCTGGAAACACCATATATTTT.